The entry below describes one T cell receptor (beta chain). The sample originates from a study of blood T cell repertoires in COVID-19. This CDR3 contains 16 residues. Germline values: CDR1 SGHVS, CDR2 FNYEAQ. V was trimmed by 1 base and J by 0 bases, leaving 12 bases between them. Profiled with immunoSEQ multiplex PCR; TCRdb holds only in-frame clones, not every one. The top ten clones hold about 2.3% of a sample with roughly 63,000 clones, over 70% of them seen once. This chain joins TRBV7-6 and TRBJ2-5; D might be TRBD2 (6 bases). The sample comprised peripheral blood. The source is a human donor in a cohort sampled during active COVID-19. Here the CDR3 DNA reads TGTGCCAGCAGCTTAGTGAGGGGAGGAAACCAAGAGACCCAGTACTTC. Its protein product is CASSLVRGGNQETQYF.